This is a list of T cell receptor beta chains from one sample in a study of radiotherapy plus CTLA-4 blockade in lung cancer. The method was immunoSEQ multiplex PCR; TCRdb's version includes in-frame clones alone and lacks a portion of them. This sample yields more than 90,000 clones, of which about 91% are seen a single time; nearly 5% belongs to the top ten. The input for sequencing was peripheral blood, taken from a patient treated with radiotherapy plus ipilimumab. The receptors stem from a human donor with non-small cell lung cancer that progressed on radiotherapy plus ipilimumab. Both conserved end residues are part of each CDR3. Each record gives: clone size, D gene, V gene, J gene, CDR3 protein, CDR3 DNA. D genes are given only for firm matches. For some rows the clone size is stated as once, few or many, or as a class when expanded; others skip it.

.	.	TRBV5-1	TRBJ2-7	CASSLTEEQYF	TGCGCCAGCAGCTTAACCGAAGAGCAGTACTTC
once	.	TRBV6-6	TRBJ1-1	CASSYGRTAETEAFF	TGTGCCAGCAGTTACGGGCGGACGGCTGAGACTGAAGCTTTCTTT
.	TRBD2	TRBV5-1	TRBJ2-4	CASSVTSEGAKNIQYF	TGCGCCAGCAGCGTTACTAGCGAAGGAGCCAAAAACATTCAGTACTTC
.	.	TRBV6-5	TRBJ1-1	CATRGGAEAFF	TGTGCCACCAGGGGTGGCGCTGAAGCTTTCTTT
.	.	TRBV6-5	TRBJ1-2	CASSDSNGYTF	TGTGCCAGCAGCGACTCAAATGGCTACACCTTC
.	.	TRBV6-5	TRBJ1-1	CASGRRNTEAFF	TGTGCCAGCGGGCGGAGGAACACTGAAGCTTTCTTT
.	TRBD1	TRBV27	TRBJ2-5	CASSLRGRQETQYF	TGTGCCAGCAGTTTAAGGGGGCGACAAGAGACCCAGTACTTC
.	.	TRBV6-1	TRBJ2-7	CASSVSVSYEQYF	TGTGCCAGCAGTGTATCAGTATCCTACGAGCAGTACTTC
.	.	TRBV18	TRBJ1-4	CASSPGKGHHEKLFF	TGTGCCAGCTCACCGGGGAAGGGGCATCATGAAAAACTGTTTTTT
.	.	TRBV5-1	TRBJ2-7	CASSLESPGVDEQYF	TGCGCCAGCAGCTTGGAGTCCCCCGGGGTCGACGAGCAGTACTTC
.	TRBD2	TRBV6-5	TRBJ2-3	CASSYWTSGRRTQYF	TGTGCCAGCAGTTACTGGACTAGCGGGAGGAGAACGCAGTATTTT
.	.	TRBV27	TRBJ1-1	CASSRAMNTEAFF	TGTGCCAGCAGTAGGGCCATGAACACTGAAGCTTTCTTT
.	.	TRBV6-1	TRBJ1-4	CASSELRRNNEKLFF	TGTGCCAGCAGTGAATTGCGACGGAACAATGAAAAACTGTTTTTT
.	.	TRBV18	TRBJ1-5	CASSPSQNQPQHF	TGTGCCAGCTCACCCTCACAAAATCAGCCCCAGCATTTT
few	TRBD2	TRBV5-6	TRBJ2-1	CASSWDYRNEQFF	TGTGCCAGCAGCTGGGACTACCGCAATGAGCAGTTCTTC
.	.	TRBV2	TRBJ2-6	CANSGTPNVLTF	TGTGCCAACTCCGGGACCCCGAACGTCCTGACTTTC
.	.	TRBV10-1	TRBJ2-7	CASAPGPGPLYEQYF	TGCGCCAGCGCGCCGGGACCAGGACCCCTCTACGAGCAGTACTTC
once	.	TRBV6-1	TRBJ1-1	CASSEAGPGAFF	TGTGCCAGCAGTGAGGCAGGTCCGGGAGCTTTCTTT
.	TRBD2	TRBV5-1	TRBJ2-3	CASSLGGTSGPSGGDTQYF	TGCGCCAGCAGCTTGGGCGGGACTAGCGGGCCTAGCGGGGGAGATACGCAGTATTTT
.	.	TRBV29-1	TRBJ2-3	CSVRTGTDTQYF	TGCAGCGTCCGGACGGGCACAGATACGCAGTATTTT
few	TRBD2	TRBV6-1	TRBJ2-1	CASSEEASGSNEQFF	TGTGCCAGCAGTGAAGAGGCTAGCGGGAGTAATGAGCAGTTCTTC
.	TRBD2	TRBV7-8	TRBJ2-7	CASNSLAGVEEQYF	TGTGCCAGCAACTCTCTAGCGGGAGTCGAAGAGCAGTACTTC
.	TRBD2	TRBV5-6	TRBJ2-3	CASSLGSGLTDTQYF	TGTGCCAGCAGCTTGGGTAGCGGGCTCACAGATACGCAGTATTTT
once	TRBD2	TRBV4-2	TRBJ2-1	CASSQKVAGAHYNEQFF	TGTGCCAGCAGCCAAAAAGTTGCGGGAGCCCATTACAATGAGCAGTTCTTC
.	TRBD1	TRBV7-6	TRBJ1-1	CASSHLRDRGSTEAFF	TGTGCCAGCAGCCATCTCCGGGACAGGGGTAGTACTGAAGCTTTCTTT
once	TRBD2	TRBV7-2	TRBJ2-5	CASSLWGGGLQETQYF	TGTGCCAGCAGCTTATGGGGGGGAGGGCTCCAAGAGACCCAGTACTTC
few	TRBD1	TRBV2	TRBJ2-7	CASSDFGTGAYEQYF	TGTGCCAGCAGTGACTTCGGGACAGGCGCCTACGAGCAGTACTTC
once	TRBD1	TRBV11-3	TRBJ2-7	CASSFAPGQGYEQYF	TGTGCCAGCAGCTTCGCTCCGGGACAGGGTTACGAGCAGTACTTC
.	.	TRBV5-1	TRBJ2-7	CASSPGPPREQYF	TGCGCCAGCAGCCCCGGACCGCCGAGGGAGCAGTACTTC
.	.	TRBV18	TRBJ1-2	CASSLDSKSYGYTF	TGTGCCAGCTCTTTGGACAGCAAATCCTATGGCTACACCTTC
.	.	TRBV5-1	TRBJ2-1	CASSLSLGEQFF	TGCGCCAGCAGCTTGAGTTTGGGGGAGCAGTTCTTC
.	.	TRBV2	TRBJ2-4	CASTFDRRVQYF	TGTGCCAGCACCTTCGACAGGAGGGTTCAGTACTTC